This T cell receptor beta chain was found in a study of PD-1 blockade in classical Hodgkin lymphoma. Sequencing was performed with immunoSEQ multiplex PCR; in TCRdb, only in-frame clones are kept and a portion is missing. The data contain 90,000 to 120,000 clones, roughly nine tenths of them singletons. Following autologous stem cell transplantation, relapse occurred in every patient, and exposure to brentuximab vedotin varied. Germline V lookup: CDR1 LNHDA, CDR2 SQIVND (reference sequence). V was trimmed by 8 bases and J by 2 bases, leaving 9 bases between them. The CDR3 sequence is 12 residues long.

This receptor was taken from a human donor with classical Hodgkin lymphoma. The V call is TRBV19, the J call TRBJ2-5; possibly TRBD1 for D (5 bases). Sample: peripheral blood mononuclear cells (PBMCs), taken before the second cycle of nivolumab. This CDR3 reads CASGRQQETQYF. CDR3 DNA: TGTGCCAGTGGCAGACAGCAAGAGACCCAGTACTTC.